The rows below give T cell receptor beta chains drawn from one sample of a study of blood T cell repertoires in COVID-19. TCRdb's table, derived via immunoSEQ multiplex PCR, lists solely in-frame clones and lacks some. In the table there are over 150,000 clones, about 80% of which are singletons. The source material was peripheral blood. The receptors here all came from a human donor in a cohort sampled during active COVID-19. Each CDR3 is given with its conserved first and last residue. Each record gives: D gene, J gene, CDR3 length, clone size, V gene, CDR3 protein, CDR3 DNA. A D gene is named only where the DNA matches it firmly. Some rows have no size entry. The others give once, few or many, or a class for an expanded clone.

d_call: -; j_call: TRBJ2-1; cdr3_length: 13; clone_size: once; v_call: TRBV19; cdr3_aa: CASSITPGNEQFF; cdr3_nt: TGTGCCAGTAGTATTACCCCAGGCAATGAGCAGTTCTTC
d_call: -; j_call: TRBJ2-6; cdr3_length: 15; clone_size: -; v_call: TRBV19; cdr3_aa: CASSIRGSGANVLTF; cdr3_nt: TGTGCCAGTAGTATCAGGGGTTCCGGGGCCAACGTCCTGACTTTC
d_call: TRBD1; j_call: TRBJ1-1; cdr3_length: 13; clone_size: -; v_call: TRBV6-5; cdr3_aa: CASSRRGDSEAFF; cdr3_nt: TGTGCCAGCAGTAGGAGGGGGGACAGTGAAGCTTTCTTT
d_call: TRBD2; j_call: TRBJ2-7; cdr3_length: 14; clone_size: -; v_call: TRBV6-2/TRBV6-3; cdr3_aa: CASSYSGGVYEQYF; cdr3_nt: TGTGCCAGCAGTTACTCGGGAGGGGTCTACGAGCAGTACTTC
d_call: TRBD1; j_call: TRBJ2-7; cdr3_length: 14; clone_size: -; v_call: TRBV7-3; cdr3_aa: CASSKGQGAGEQYF; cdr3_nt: TGTGCCAGCAGCAAGGGACAGGGGGCAGGCGAGCAGTACTTC
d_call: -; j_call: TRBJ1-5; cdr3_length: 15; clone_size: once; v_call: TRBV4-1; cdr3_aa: CASSHGTQANQPQHF; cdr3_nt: TGCGCCAGCAGCCATGGGACACAGGCCAATCAGCCCCAGCATTTT
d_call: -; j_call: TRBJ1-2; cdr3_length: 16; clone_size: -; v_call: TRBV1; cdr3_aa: CTSSRSGKYKNYGYTF; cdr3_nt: TGCACCAGCAGCCGTTCAGGGAAGTATAAGAACTATGGCTACACCTTC
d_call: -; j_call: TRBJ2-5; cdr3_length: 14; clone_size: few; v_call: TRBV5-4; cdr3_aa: CASSLEGGQETQYF; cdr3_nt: TGTGCCAGCAGCTTGGAGGGGGGGCAAGAGACCCAGTACTTC
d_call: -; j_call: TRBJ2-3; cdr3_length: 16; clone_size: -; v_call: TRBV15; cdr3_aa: CATSRGLAPSTDTQYF; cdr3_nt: TGTGCCACCAGCAGAGGATTAGCGCCTAGCACAGATACGCAGTATTTT
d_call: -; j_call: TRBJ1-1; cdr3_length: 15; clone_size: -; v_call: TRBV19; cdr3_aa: CASTEDGSLNTEAFF; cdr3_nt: TGTGCCAGTACGGAGGACGGCAGCCTGAACACTGAAGCTTTCTTT
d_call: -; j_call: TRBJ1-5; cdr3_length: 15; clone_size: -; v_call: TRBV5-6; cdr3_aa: CASSLRGTGNQPQHF; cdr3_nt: TGTGCCAGCAGCTTGAGGGGGACGGGAAATCAGCCCCAGCATTTT
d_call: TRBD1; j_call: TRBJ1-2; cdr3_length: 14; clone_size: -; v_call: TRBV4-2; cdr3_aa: CASSQRGQGHGYTF; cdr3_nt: TGTGCCAGCAGCCAACGGGGACAGGGTCACGGCTACACCTTC
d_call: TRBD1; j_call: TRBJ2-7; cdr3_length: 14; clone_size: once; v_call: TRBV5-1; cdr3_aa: CASSPNTGGYEQYF; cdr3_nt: TGCGCCAGCAGCCCTAACACAGGGGGCTACGAGCAGTACTTC
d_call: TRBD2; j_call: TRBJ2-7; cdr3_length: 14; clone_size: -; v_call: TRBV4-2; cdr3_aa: CASSPSGARLEQYF; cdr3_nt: TGTGCCAGCAGCCCCAGCGGGGCTCGGCTCGAGCAGTACTTC
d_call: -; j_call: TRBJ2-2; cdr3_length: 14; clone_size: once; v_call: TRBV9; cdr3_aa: CASSPGGDTGELFF; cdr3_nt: TGTGCCAGCAGCCCCGGGGGAGACACCGGGGAGCTGTTTTTT
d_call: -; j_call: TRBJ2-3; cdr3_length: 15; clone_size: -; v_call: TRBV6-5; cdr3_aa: CAGRQEENYADTQYF; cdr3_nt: TGTGCCGGACGACAGGAGGAGAATTATGCAGATACGCAGTATTTT
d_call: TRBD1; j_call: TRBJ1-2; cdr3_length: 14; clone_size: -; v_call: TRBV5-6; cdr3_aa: CASSFGQGAVGYTF; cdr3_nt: TGTGCCAGCAGCTTTGGGCAGGGGGCGGTTGGCTACACCTTC
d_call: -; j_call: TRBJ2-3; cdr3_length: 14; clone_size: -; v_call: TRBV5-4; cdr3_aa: CASSLGAPTDTQYF; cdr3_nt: TGTGCCAGCAGCTTGGGGGCGCCGACAGATACGCAGTATTTT
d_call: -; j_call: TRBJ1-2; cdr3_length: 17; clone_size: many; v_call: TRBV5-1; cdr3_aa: CASSLGDLQFPRYGYTF; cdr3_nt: TGCGCCAGCAGCTTGGGGGACTTACAGTTCCCTAGGTATGGCTACACCTTC
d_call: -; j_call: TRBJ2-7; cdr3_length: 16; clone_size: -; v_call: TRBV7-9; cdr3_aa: CASSLVSWGGSYEQYF; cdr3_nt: TGTGCCAGCAGCTTGGTCTCTTGGGGCGGCTCCTACGAGCAGTACTTC
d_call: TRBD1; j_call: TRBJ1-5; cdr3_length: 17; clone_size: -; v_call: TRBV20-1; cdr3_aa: CSASQDRGYPSNQPQHF; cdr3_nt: TGCAGTGCTAGTCAGGACAGGGGTTACCCTAGCAATCAGCCCCAGCATTTT
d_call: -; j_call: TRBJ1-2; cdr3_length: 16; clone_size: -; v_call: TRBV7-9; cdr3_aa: CASSLAPWTEDYGYTF; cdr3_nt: TGTGCCAGCAGCTTAGCGCCTTGGACTGAAGACTATGGCTACACCTTC
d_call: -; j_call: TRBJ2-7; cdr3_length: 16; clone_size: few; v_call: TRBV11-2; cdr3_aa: CASSPTVGGYYYEQYF; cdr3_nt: TGTGCCAGCAGCCCCACGGTTGGGGGGTATTATTACGAGCAGTACTTC
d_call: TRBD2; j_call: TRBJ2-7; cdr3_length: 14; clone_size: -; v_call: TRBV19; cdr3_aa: CASREAGGRGEQYF; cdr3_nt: TGTGCCAGTAGGGAAGCGGGGGGACGCGGAGAGCAGTACTTC